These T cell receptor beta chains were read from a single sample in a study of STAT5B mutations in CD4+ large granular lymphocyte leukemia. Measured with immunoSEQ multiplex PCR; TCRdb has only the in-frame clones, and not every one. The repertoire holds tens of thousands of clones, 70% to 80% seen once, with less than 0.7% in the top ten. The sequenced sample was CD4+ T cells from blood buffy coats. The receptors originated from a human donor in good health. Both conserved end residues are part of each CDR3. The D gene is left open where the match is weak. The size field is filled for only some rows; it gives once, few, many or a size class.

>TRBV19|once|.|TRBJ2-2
TGTGCCAGTAGTTATGGCGCCGGGGAGCTGTTTTTT
CASSYGAGELFF
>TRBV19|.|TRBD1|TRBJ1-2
TGTGCCAGTAGCCCGGACAGGGGGTTGGATGGCTACACCTTC
CASSPDRGLDGYTF
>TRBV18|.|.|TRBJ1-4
TGTGCCAGCTTCCCAGGGTCTGGCGAAAAACTGTTTTTT
CASFPGSGEKLFF
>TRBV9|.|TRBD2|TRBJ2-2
TGTGCCAGCAGCCGGCGGCGGGAGTGGAGTACCGGGGAGCTGTTTTTT
CASSRRREWSTGELFF
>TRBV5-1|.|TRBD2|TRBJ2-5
TGCGCCAGCAGCTTCGGGAGGGGACGGAGTGAGACCCAGTACTTC
CASSFGRGRSETQYF
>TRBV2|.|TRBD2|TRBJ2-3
TGTGCCAGCAGTTCGGGACTATACCCCACAGATACGCAGTATTTT
CASSSGLYPTDTQYF
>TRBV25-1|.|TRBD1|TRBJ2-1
TGTGCCAGCAGCGGGACAGGGGGTTACAATGAGCAGTTCTTC
CASSGTGGYNEQFF
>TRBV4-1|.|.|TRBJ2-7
TGCGCCAGCAGCCTTCTCGGGACGGACGAGCAGTACTTC
CASSLLGTDEQYF
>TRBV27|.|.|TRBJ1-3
TGTGCCAGCAGTTTAGTCGGTTGGGGCTCTGGAAACACCATATATTTT
CASSLVGWGSGNTIYF
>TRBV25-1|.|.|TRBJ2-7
TGTGCCAGCAGGAGAACAGGGTTTGGCTTCGAGCAGTACTTC
CASRRTGFGFEQYF
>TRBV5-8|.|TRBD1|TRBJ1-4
TGTGCCAGCGGCTTTATGGGACAGCTTAATGAAAAACTGTTTTTT
CASGFMGQLNEKLFF
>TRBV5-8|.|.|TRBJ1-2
TGTGCCAGCAGCTGGACCCCCAACAGCCGGGGACCTTATGGCTACACCTTC
CASSWTPNSRGPYGYTF
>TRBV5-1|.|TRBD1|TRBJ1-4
TGCGCCAGCAGCTTGACAGGGGCAACTAATGAAAAACTGTTTTTT
CASSLTGATNEKLFF
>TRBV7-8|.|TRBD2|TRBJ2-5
TGTGCCAGCAGCTACCTTAGCGGGAGACATCAAGAGACCCAGTACTTC
CASSYLSGRHQETQYF
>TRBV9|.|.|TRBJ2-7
TGTGCCAGCAGCCCCGAAAGCTCCTACGAGCAGTACTTC
CASSPESSYEQYF
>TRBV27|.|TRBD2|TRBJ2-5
TGTGCCAGCAGTGAGGGGACTAGCGGACAAGAGACCCAGTACTTC
CASSEGTSGQETQYF
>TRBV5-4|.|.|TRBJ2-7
TGTGCCAGCAGCTTGCGGGCAGGCTACGAGCAGTACTTC
CASSLRAGYEQYF
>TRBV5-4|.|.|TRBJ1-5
TGTGCCAGCAGCCTGAGAGACAATAGCAATCAGCCCCAGCATTTT
CASSLRDNSNQPQHF
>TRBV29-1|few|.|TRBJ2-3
TGCAGCGTTCTACGGGCCCCGGGGGTCACAGATACGCAGTATTTT
CSVLRAPGVTDTQYF
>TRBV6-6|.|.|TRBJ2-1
TGTGCCAGCAGGAGCCAGGCTTCGGGTGAGCAGTTCTTC
CASRSQASGEQFF
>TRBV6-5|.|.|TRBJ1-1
TGTGCCAGCAGTTACTCAGGCGGAATGGGGACTGAAGCTTTCTTT
CASSYSGGMGTEAFF
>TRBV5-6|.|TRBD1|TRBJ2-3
TGTGCCAGCAGCCTCCGGACAGGAGCTCTCACAGATACGCAGTATTTT
CASSLRTGALTDTQYF
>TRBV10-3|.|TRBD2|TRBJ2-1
TGTGCCATCAGTGAGCGTGGGGCGGGACTAGCGGCTAATGAGCAGTTCTTC
CAISERGAGLAANEQFF
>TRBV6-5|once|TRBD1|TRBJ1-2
TGTGCCAGCAGCTACGACAGGGTTGGCTACACCTTC
CASSYDRVGYTF
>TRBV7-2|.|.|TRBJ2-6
TGTGCCAGCAGCTTCAGGGCTTCAGGGGCCAACGTCCTGACTTTC
CASSFRASGANVLTF
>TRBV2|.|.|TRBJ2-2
TGTGCCAGCAGTGTGAGGAGGGACGCCGGGGAGCTGTTTTTT
CASSVRRDAGELFF
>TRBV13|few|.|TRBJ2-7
TGTGCCAGCCTAGCGACCGAGCAGTACTTC
CASLATEQYF
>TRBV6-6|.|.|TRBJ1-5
TGTGCCAGCAGTTCAAACCAGCCCCAGCATTTT
CASSSNQPQHF
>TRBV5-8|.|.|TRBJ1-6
TGTGCCAGCAGCTTGGTTTTCGGATACCATAATTCACCCCTCCACTTT
CASSLVFGYHNSPLHF
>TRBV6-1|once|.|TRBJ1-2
TGTGCCAGCAGTGAATTCAGTCTCCGTAACTATGGCTACACCTTC
CASSEFSLRNYGYTF
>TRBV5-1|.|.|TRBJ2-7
TGCGCCAGCAGCTTGGACAGACTCTCCTACGAGCAGTACTTC
CASSLDRLSYEQYF
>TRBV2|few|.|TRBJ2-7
TGTGCCAGCACTCCGACACTTACCTCCTACGAGCAGTACTTC
CASTPTLTSYEQYF
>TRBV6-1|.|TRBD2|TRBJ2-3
TGTGCCAGCAAGAGGGTAGCGGGGACCACAGATACGCAGTATTTT
CASKRVAGTTDTQYF
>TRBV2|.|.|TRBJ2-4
TGTGCCAGCAGTGATGGGGGGAACATTCAGTACTTC
CASSDGGNIQYF
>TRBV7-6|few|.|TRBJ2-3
TGTGCCAGCAGTCGGCAGAGCACAGATACGCAGTATTTT
CASSRQSTDTQYF
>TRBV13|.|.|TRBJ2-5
TGTGCCAGCAGCTACGGGGTGGAAACCCAGTACTTC
CASSYGVETQYF
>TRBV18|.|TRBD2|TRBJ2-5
TGTGCCAGCTCACTACTTAGCGGGAGTGGTGAGACCCAGTACTTC
CASSLLSGSGETQYF
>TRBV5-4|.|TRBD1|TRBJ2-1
TGTGCCAGCAGCTTGGGACAGGGCTCCTACAATGAGCAGTTCTTC
CASSLGQGSYNEQFF
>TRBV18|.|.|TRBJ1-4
TGTGCCAGCTGGGACTTTTTGGGGAATAAACAGGACCTGAATGAAAAACTGTTTTTT
CASWDFLGNKQDLNEKLFF
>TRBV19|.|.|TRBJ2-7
TGTGCCAGTAGCCCAAGTAGGCTCCCTACCCCCTACGAGCAGTACTTC
CASSPSRLPTPYEQYF
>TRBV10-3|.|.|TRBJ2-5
TGTGCCATCAGTTCAGAAGGGTACCAAGAGACCCAGTACTTC
CAISSEGYQETQYF
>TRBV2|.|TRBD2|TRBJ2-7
TGTGCCAGCAGTGGATTCGCTAGCGGCTACGAGCAGTACTTC
CASSGFASGYEQYF
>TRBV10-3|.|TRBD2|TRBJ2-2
TGTGCCATCAGGAAAGCGGGGGTGAACACCGGGGAGCTGTTTTTT
CAIRKAGVNTGELFF
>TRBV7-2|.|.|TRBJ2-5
TGTGCCAGCAGCCTCGGGCAAGAGACCCAGTACTTC
CASSLGQETQYF
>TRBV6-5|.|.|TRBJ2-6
TGTGCCAGCAGTTACGCGGGGACGGGTGGGGCCAACGTCCTGACTTTC
CASSYAGTGGANVLTF
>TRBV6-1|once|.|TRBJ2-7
TGTGCCAGCAGTGAAAAGGGGGACAACGAGCAGTACTTC
CASSEKGDNEQYF
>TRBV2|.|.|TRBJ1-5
TGTGCCAGCAGTGAATCGGGGTATAGCAATCAGCCCCAGCATTTT
CASSESGYSNQPQHF
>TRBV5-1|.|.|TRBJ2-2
TGCGCCAGCAGCGGCTCCGTGGGTTCCGGGGAGCTGTTTTTT
CASSGSVGSGELFF
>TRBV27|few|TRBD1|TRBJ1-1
TGTGCCAGCAGTTCGGACGCCGGGACAGGGCTGGCTTTCTTT
CASSSDAGTGLAFF
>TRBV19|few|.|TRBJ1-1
TGTGCCAGTAGTATGTTCAGCTGGATGAACACTGAAGCTTTCTTT
CASSMFSWMNTEAFF
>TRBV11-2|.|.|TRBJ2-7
TGTGCCAGCAGCTTACTAAGTATGAGCTCCTACGAGCAGTACTTC
CASSLLSMSSYEQYF
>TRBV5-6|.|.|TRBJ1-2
TGTGCCAGCAACCTCGGACAGCCTAACTATGGCTACACCTTC
CASNLGQPNYGYTF
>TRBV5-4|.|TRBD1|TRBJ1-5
TGTGCCAGCAGCACCGGACAGGGGAGCAATCAGCCCCAGCATTTT
CASSTGQGSNQPQHF
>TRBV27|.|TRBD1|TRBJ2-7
TGTGCCAGCACCATGGGATCTGGGACAGGGGCGCACGAGCAGTACTTC
CASTMGSGTGAHEQYF
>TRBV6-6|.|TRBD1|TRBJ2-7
TGTGCCAGCAGCAAGGACAGGGGATCCTGGTACTTC
CASSKDRGSWYF
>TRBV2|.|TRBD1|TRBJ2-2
TGTGCCAGCACCCAGGGGGCCGGGGAGCTGTTTTTT
CASTQGAGELFF
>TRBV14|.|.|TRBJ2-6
TGTGCCAGCAGCGTGGACAGACACTCTGGGGCCAACGTCCTGACTTTC
CASSVDRHSGANVLTF